A selection of T cell receptor beta chains follows, all from one sample in a study of shared clonotypes between healthy human individuals. Profiling relied on immunoSEQ multiplex PCR, and the TCRdb table lists in-frame clones only, not all of them. The data contain around 1.4 million clones, 98% of them singletons. The sample was naive CD4+ T cells sorted from blood. All receptors come from a man in his thirties or forties in good health. CDR3s include the opening cysteine and the closing phenylalanine or tryptophan. A D gene is named only where the DNA matches it firmly. Some rows mark clone size as missing; the rest say once, few, many or name a class of expanded clone.

cdr3_nt: TGTGCCAGCAGCTTGTCAGGCTCAGCTCGGTACTACGAGCAGTACTTC
cdr3_aa: CASSLSGSARYYEQYF
j_call: TRBJ2-7
d_call: NA
v_call: TRBV5-6
clone_size: once

cdr3_nt: TGTGCCAGCATCAATAGGCCCGAAGGGACTGAAGCTTTCTTT
cdr3_aa: CASINRPEGTEAFF
j_call: TRBJ1-1
d_call: NA
v_call: TRBV27
clone_size: NA

cdr3_nt: TGTGCCAGCAGCCGTCCGGAGGGGACTGAAGCTTTCTTT
cdr3_aa: CASSRPEGTEAFF
j_call: TRBJ1-1
d_call: NA
v_call: TRBV27
clone_size: once

cdr3_nt: TGTGCCAGCCGACAGGGGGCGACGAGGGAGTATGGCTACACCTTC
cdr3_aa: CASRQGATREYGYTF
j_call: TRBJ1-2
d_call: TRBD1
v_call: TRBV2
clone_size: NA

cdr3_nt: TGTGCCAGCAGCGTAGAAGGGACGCTGGATGAGCAGTTCTTC
cdr3_aa: CASSVEGTLDEQFF
j_call: TRBJ2-1
d_call: NA
v_call: TRBV13
clone_size: NA

cdr3_nt: TGTGCCAGCAGCTATGACAGCTACAATGAGCAGTTCTTC
cdr3_aa: CASSYDSYNEQFF
j_call: TRBJ2-1
d_call: NA
v_call: TRBV7-8
clone_size: once

cdr3_nt: TGTGCCTGGAGTAAGATAGCGGGAGGGAGCAATGAGCAGTTCTTC
cdr3_aa: CAWSKIAGGSNEQFF
j_call: TRBJ2-1
d_call: TRBD2
v_call: TRBV30
clone_size: NA

cdr3_nt: TGTGCCAGTAGGTCGACTGGGATCACAGATACGCAGTATTTT
cdr3_aa: CASRSTGITDTQYF
j_call: TRBJ2-3
d_call: NA
v_call: TRBV19
clone_size: once

cdr3_nt: TGTGCCAGCAGCTTCCAACAGGGAAACACCGGGGAGCTGTTTTTT
cdr3_aa: CASSFQQGNTGELFF
j_call: TRBJ2-2
d_call: NA
v_call: TRBV5-8
clone_size: NA

cdr3_nt: TGTGCCAGCAGTTCCCCCTTGAGACGGTCCTACAATGAGCAGTTCTTC
cdr3_aa: CASSSPLRRSYNEQFF
j_call: TRBJ2-1
d_call: NA
v_call: TRBV27
clone_size: NA

cdr3_nt: TGTGCCAGCAGCCTTCCATTTGGGAGGGTTAATGAAAAACTGTTTTTT
cdr3_aa: CASSLPFGRVNEKLFF
j_call: TRBJ1-4
d_call: NA
v_call: TRBV2
clone_size: NA

cdr3_nt: TGTGCCAGCAGCGCAACCCTGGCGGGGTCTACCAAGTTCTTC
cdr3_aa: CASSATLAGSTKFF
j_call: TRBJ2-1
d_call: NA
v_call: TRBV9
clone_size: NA

cdr3_nt: TGCGCCAGCAGCCAATATCCGGGACAGGGTAACACTGAAGCTTTCTTT
cdr3_aa: CASSQYPGQGNTEAFF
j_call: TRBJ1-1
d_call: TRBD1
v_call: TRBV4-3
clone_size: NA

cdr3_nt: TGTGCCAGCAGCTTGGCGCTAGCGGGAGGGTTCAATGAGCAGTTCTTC
cdr3_aa: CASSLALAGGFNEQFF
j_call: TRBJ2-1
d_call: TRBD2
v_call: TRBV5-4
clone_size: NA

cdr3_nt: TGTGCCAGTAGTTCTGGACTAGCGGGAGGTTTAACCGGGGAGCTGTTTTTT
cdr3_aa: CASSSGLAGGLTGELFF
j_call: TRBJ2-2
d_call: TRBD2
v_call: TRBV19
clone_size: NA

cdr3_nt: TGTGCCAGCAACCGAAGACAGGTATACACAGATACGCAGTATTTT
cdr3_aa: CASNRRQVYTDTQYF
j_call: TRBJ2-3
d_call: NA
v_call: TRBV11-2
clone_size: NA

cdr3_nt: TGTGCCAGCTCACGATCCGGTAGCTCTGGGGCCAACGTCCTGACTTTC
cdr3_aa: CASSRSGSSGANVLTF
j_call: TRBJ2-6
d_call: NA
v_call: TRBV18
clone_size: NA

cdr3_nt: TGTGCCAGCACCTCAGGGGTAACCGGGGAGCTGTTTTTT
cdr3_aa: CASTSGVTGELFF
j_call: TRBJ2-2
d_call: NA
v_call: TRBV28
clone_size: once

cdr3_nt: TGTGCCAGCAGCTTGGAAGGGTTCTACGAGCAGTACTTC
cdr3_aa: CASSLEGFYEQYF
j_call: TRBJ2-7
d_call: NA
v_call: TRBV5-5
clone_size: NA

cdr3_nt: TGTGCCAGCAGTTTATTCCCCAGATATGGCTACACCTTC
cdr3_aa: CASSLFPRYGYTF
j_call: TRBJ1-2
d_call: NA
v_call: TRBV28
clone_size: once

cdr3_nt: TGTGCCAGCAGCTTGGGGGGTAGGATGCAGACCCAGTACTTC
cdr3_aa: CASSLGGRMQTQYF
j_call: TRBJ2-5
d_call: NA
v_call: TRBV5-5
clone_size: NA

cdr3_nt: TGTGCCAGCAGGATCCGATTCTCTGGAGTGGCCTACAATGAGCAGTTCTTC
cdr3_aa: CASRIRFSGVAYNEQFF
j_call: TRBJ2-1
d_call: NA
v_call: TRBV7-6
clone_size: NA

cdr3_nt: TGTGCCAGCAGTTCCCCAGGTCAGCCCCAGCATTTT
cdr3_aa: CASSSPGQPQHF
j_call: TRBJ1-5
d_call: NA
v_call: TRBV27
clone_size: once

cdr3_nt: TGTGCCAGCAGCGAAATCACTAGCGGGCCATACGTTGAGCAGTTCTTC
cdr3_aa: CASSEITSGPYVEQFF
j_call: TRBJ2-1
d_call: TRBD2
v_call: TRBV9
clone_size: NA

cdr3_nt: TGCGCCAGCAGCTTGGCCCGGGGGCGCCCGGTACATGAGCAGTTCTTC
cdr3_aa: CASSLARGRPVHEQFF
j_call: TRBJ2-1
d_call: NA
v_call: TRBV5-1
clone_size: NA

cdr3_nt: TGCAGTGCATATACGGGTAATGAGCAGTTCTTC
cdr3_aa: CSAYTGNEQFF
j_call: TRBJ2-1
d_call: NA
v_call: TRBV20-1
clone_size: NA

cdr3_nt: TGTGCCAGCAGTTCACTGGCGGGGCTTAGGCCGAACTCTGGGGCCAACGTCCTGACTTTC
cdr3_aa: CASSSLAGLRPNSGANVLTF
j_call: TRBJ2-6
d_call: NA
v_call: TRBV28
clone_size: NA

cdr3_nt: TGTGCCAGCAGCCTCCGGACAATGAAAGAGCAGTACTTC
cdr3_aa: CASSLRTMKEQYF
j_call: TRBJ2-7
d_call: NA
v_call: TRBV7-8
clone_size: once

cdr3_nt: TGTGCCAGCTCACCATTGACAGGACTTAGCTCCTACGAGCAGTACTTC
cdr3_aa: CASSPLTGLSSYEQYF
j_call: TRBJ2-7
d_call: NA
v_call: TRBV18
clone_size: NA

cdr3_nt: TGTGCCATCAGTGGGACAGGAAGCTCCTACGAGCAGTACTTC
cdr3_aa: CAISGTGSSYEQYF
j_call: TRBJ2-7
d_call: TRBD1
v_call: TRBV10-3
clone_size: NA

cdr3_nt: TGTGCCAGCAGCGGCCGGGGCCAGCCCCAGCATTTT
cdr3_aa: CASSGRGQPQHF
j_call: TRBJ1-5
d_call: NA
v_call: TRBV13
clone_size: once

cdr3_nt: TGCAGCGTTGAATCGCAGGGGACTAGCACAGATACGCAGTATTTT
cdr3_aa: CSVESQGTSTDTQYF
j_call: TRBJ2-3
d_call: NA
v_call: TRBV29-1
clone_size: NA

cdr3_nt: TGTGCCAGCTCGCAACGGGACACTTCACACTACGAGCAGTACTTC
cdr3_aa: CASSQRDTSHYEQYF
j_call: TRBJ2-7
d_call: NA
v_call: TRBV18
clone_size: NA

cdr3_nt: TGTGCCAGCAGCCTTAGGACCGTAGATACGCAGTATTTT
cdr3_aa: CASSLRTVDTQYF
j_call: TRBJ2-3
d_call: NA
v_call: TRBV7-3
clone_size: NA

cdr3_nt: TGTGCCAGCTCACCGGAGTTGGGCTACAATGAGCAGTTCTTC
cdr3_aa: CASSPELGYNEQFF
j_call: TRBJ2-1
d_call: NA
v_call: TRBV18
clone_size: NA